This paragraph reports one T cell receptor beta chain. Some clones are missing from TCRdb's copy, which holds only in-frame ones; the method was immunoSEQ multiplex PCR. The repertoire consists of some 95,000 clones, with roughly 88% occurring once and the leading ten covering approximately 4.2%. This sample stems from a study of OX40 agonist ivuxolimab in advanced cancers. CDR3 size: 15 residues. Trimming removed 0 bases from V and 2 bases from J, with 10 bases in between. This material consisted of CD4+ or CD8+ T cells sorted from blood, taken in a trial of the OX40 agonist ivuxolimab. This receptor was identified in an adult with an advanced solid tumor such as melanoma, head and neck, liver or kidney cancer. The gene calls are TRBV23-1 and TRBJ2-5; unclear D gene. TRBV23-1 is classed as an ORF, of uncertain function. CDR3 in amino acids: CASSQSLQSQETQYF. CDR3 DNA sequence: TGCGCCAGCAGTCAATCCCTGCAGTCGCAAGAGACCCAGTACTTC.